The rows below give T cell receptor beta chains drawn from one sample of a study of blood T cell repertoires in COVID-19. Sequencing was performed with immunoSEQ multiplex PCR; in TCRdb, only in-frame clones are kept and a portion is missing. The sample includes around 69,000 clones, 80% to 90% of them seen just once. Sequenced material: peripheral blood. The receptors originated from a woman aged 70-85 years with acute or convalescent COVID-19. Both conserved end residues are trimmed from each CDR3.

j_call v_call cdr3_aa
TRBJ1-6 TRBV5-4 ASSPDRNSPLH
TRBJ2-1 TRBV11-3 ASGRGTTSGPNEQF
TRBJ1-2 TRBV5-6 ASNAPGGLNYGYT
TRBJ1-2 TRBV10-3 AISESRAVGGYT
TRBJ1-5 TRBV28 ASRQTGGNQPQH
TRBJ2-7 TRBV11-2 ASSLVGTSSYEQY
TRBJ1-2 TRBV14 ASSQVWQGGSGYT
TRBJ2-5 TRBV6-5 ASKRDRSPETQY
TRBJ1-2 TRBV19 ASSISGQDGYT
TRBJ2-1 TRBV11-2 ASSLERSEQF
TRBJ1-5 TRBV12-3/TRBV12-4 ASSLAGIQPQH
TRBJ2-1 TRBV19 ASSPAGGRYNEQF
TRBJ2-1 TRBV5-8 ASSLALGNNEQF
TRBJ1-6 TRBV11-2 ASSIRDRGNSPLH
TRBJ2-1 TRBV30 AWSRTSGSKQF
TRBJ2-1 TRBV18 ASSPGGRVDNEQF
TRBJ1-6 TRBV2 ASSWARRALH
TRBJ2-1 TRBV5-1 ASSSSGRKGNEQF
TRBJ1-2 TRBV19 ASRDTFNYGYT
TRBJ1-4 TRBV5-4 ASSLAGRADEKLF
TRBJ2-5 TRBV3-1/TRBV3-2 ASSPGSWGTQY
TRBJ2-7 TRBV6-5 ASNRGTASYEQY
TRBJ2-1 TRBV7-2 ASRLVASGGANEQF
TRBJ2-1 TRBV5-1 ASSSMDGNYNEQF